A single sample is the source of the 13 T cell receptor beta chains below, sequenced in a study of blood T cell repertoires in COVID-19. Method: immunoSEQ multiplex PCR; TCRdb's copy keeps in-frame clones and lacks some. The repertoire holds 89,000 or so clones, with roughly 88% as singletons. The sample comprised peripheral blood. The origin of the receptors is a man aged 50-60 years with active COVID-19.

This chain joins TRBV4-3 and TRBJ2-2; a weak D match, TRBD2 (5 bases). Germline CDR1 and CDR2: LGHNA and YSLEER. CDR3 length: 16 residues. V was trimmed by 4 bases and J by 1 base, leaving 13 bases between them. The CDR3 nucleotides are TGCGCCAGCAGCCCCTCCAGCGGATTGAACACCGGGGAGCTGTTTTTT. Translating it yields CASSPSSGLNTGELFF.

This clone has more than one count but fewer than ten. The chain recombines TRBV9 with TRBJ1-1; D call uncertain. This CDR3 spans 14 amino acids. Germline CDR1 is SGDLS and CDR2 is YYNGEE. V was shortened by 5 bases and J by 0 bases, with 11 bases between the two germline ends. In DNA form, the CDR3 reads TGTGCCAGCAGGAGGGAGGGCATGAACACTGAAGCTTTCTTT. Its protein is CASRREGMNTEAFF.

This chain links TRBV9 with TRBJ2-3; 7 nucleotides align to TRBD2. The CDR3 is made up of 16 amino acids. V shed 0 bases, J shed 3 bases, and the junction held 7 bases outside the gene matches. The germline CDR1 and CDR2 sequences are SGDLS and YYNGEE. The CDR3, as DNA: TGTGCCAGCAGCGTAGAGGGGTTAGCGGGTACAGATACGCAGTATTTT. It specifies CASSVEGLAGTDTQYF.

This clone was found a few times. This sequence joins TRBV11-1 and TRBJ2-1; TRBD2 agrees at 9 bases. The germline V gene encodes CDR1 SGHAT and CDR2 FQDESV (reference sequence). The J segment lost 7 bases and the V segment lost 5 bases, leaving 9 bases of the junction unmatched. CDR3 size: 15 residues. The CDR3 loop is CASSPGTSWENEQFF. The CDR3 bases are TGTGCCAGCAGCCCCGGGACTAGCTGGGAGAATGAGCAGTTCTTC.

The chain links TRBV29-1 to TRBJ2-7, with TRBD1 as a possible D gene (5 bases). V was clipped by 4 bases and J by 3 bases, with 7 bases between them. The V gene's germline CDR1 is SQVTM and CDR2 ANQGSEA. This CDR3 region has 11 residues. The CDR3 bases are TGCAGCGTTGGACAGCTCTACGAGCAGTACTTC. Protein: CSVGQLYEQYF.

This clone was detected only a few times. The V and J genes are TRBV9 and TRBJ2-7; 9 bases are a match to TRBD1. In germline, CDR1 is SGDLS, CDR2 YYNGEE. V lost 4 bases, J lost 6 bases, and 8 bases stayed unmatched. The CDR3 runs 14 residues. CDR3 amino acids: CASSRRGQGSEQYF. CDR3 coding DNA: TGTGCCAGCAGCAGGAGGGGACAGGGTTCCGAGCAGTACTTC.

The V gene is TRBV5-1, the J gene TRBJ2-7; TRBD2 agrees at 8 bases. The CDR3 sequence is 16 residues long. Germline V gene lookup returns CDR1 SGHRS and CDR2 YFSETQ. Trimming removed 2 bases from V and 4 bases from J; junction bases left unmatched: 11. In DNA form, the CDR3 reads TGCGCCAGCAGCTTTGCCGGGGGGGGGCGCGATTACGAGCAGTACTTC. It yields the protein CASSFAGGGRDYEQYF.

The genes are TRBV2 and TRBJ2-2, with D perhaps TRBD2 (6 bases). The V gene's germline CDR1 is SNHLY and CDR2 FYNNEI. The CDR3 covers 15 residues. V lost 2 bases and J 2 bases, leaving 9 bases between the germline ends. The CDR3 here is CASSERRGNTGELFF. CDR3 DNA sequence: TGTGCCAGCAGTGAACGGCGGGGCAACACCGGGGAGCTGTTTTTT.

V gene TRBV25-1 combines with J gene TRBJ1-2, with D possibly being TRBD1 (6 bases). Germline CDR1 and CDR2: MGHDK and SYGVNS. The ends were cut back, 1 base at V and 3 bases at J, with 9 bases in the middle. This CDR3 comprises 14 residues. CDR3 sequence: CASSESNRDYGYTF. The CDR3 nucleotides are TGTGCCAGCAGTGAATCGAACAGGGACTATGGCTACACCTTC.

The chain has TRBV19 and TRBJ2-5, with 7 bases fitting TRBD1. This CDR3 has 15 amino acids. Germline-derived CDR1 and CDR2 are LNHDA and SQIVND (reference sequence). J gave up 4 bases and V 4 bases, and 9 bases lay outside the gene matches. CDR3 sequence (DNA): TGTGCCAGTAGTAACCAGCTGGCAGGGGGAGAGACCCAGTACTTC. Its protein product is CASSNQLAGGETQYF. The entire variable domain, with the rest obtained from reference TRBV19 and TRBJ2-5, is as follows: DGGITQSPKYLFRKEGQNVTLSCEQNLNHDAMYWYRQDPGQGLRLIYYSQIVNDFQKGDIAEGYSVSREKKESFPLTVTSAQKNPTAFYLCASSNQLAGGETQYFGPGTRLLVL.

The chain recombines TRBV7-3 with TRBJ2-2; 7 bases line up with TRBD2. The length of the CDR3 is 16 residues. Per germline, CDR1 SGHTA and CDR2 FQGTGA. Trimming at V came to 5 bases and at J to 0 bases, leaving 6 bases not matched to a gene. The CDR3 spells CASSRTAGANTGELFF. The CDR3, as DNA: TGTGCCAGCAGCCGGACGGCGGGGGCGAACACCGGGGAGCTGTTTTTT.

V is TRBV7-2 and J is TRBJ1-2; D not certain. The CDR3 length is 19 residues. Germline assignment: CDR1 SGHTA and CDR2 FQGNSA. The V gene lost 0 bases and the J gene lost 1 base, with 21 bases spanning the gap. The CDR3 here is CASSLALGGGIEDNYGYTF. The CDR3 nucleotides are TGTGCCAGCAGCTTAGCGCTCGGAGGAGGGATCGAGGATAACTATGGCTACACCTTC.

This chain uses TRBV7-2 with TRBJ2-1, with 8 nucleotides matching TRBD1. V was clipped by 5 bases and J by 10 bases; unmatched bases: 10. Germline values: CDR1 SGHTA, CDR2 FQGNSA. The CDR3 runs 14 residues. The CDR3 DNA sequence: TGTGCCAGCAGCCCCCGGACAGGGATCGTGGAGCAGTTCTTC. Translation gives CASSPRTGIVEQFF.